This T cell receptor beta chain stems from a study of glioma-infiltrating T cells after dendritic cell vaccination. The method was immunoSEQ multiplex PCR; TCRdb's version includes in-frame clones alone and lacks a portion of them. The sample comprises tens of thousands of clones, roughly 86% of which are singletons, and about 9.9% rests with the top ten. The CDR3 totals 17 residues. V shed 0 bases, J shed 0 bases, and the junction held 5 bases outside the gene matches. The V gene's germline CDR1 is WSHSY and CDR2 SAAADI. As for time point: after dendritic cell vaccination, including at tumor progression/relapse. PBMC sampling occurred before vaccination, two weeks after the third dose, and at progression. Note on this clone: What it binds is not known.

Study-level findings and limits: Complete blood and tumor specimen sets were limited to few patients. Patients with more pretreatment TILs had longer time to progression and survival.

This sequence joins TRBV10-2 and TRBJ1-5; 7 bases match TRBD1. This material consisted of blood, taken after dendritic cell vaccination. This receptor was identified in a human donor with glioblastoma. The CDR3 sequence: CASSESRQGGSNQPQHF. The DNA for the CDR3 is TGCGCCAGCAGTGAGTCGAGACAGGGAGGTAGCAATCAGCCCCAGCATTTT.